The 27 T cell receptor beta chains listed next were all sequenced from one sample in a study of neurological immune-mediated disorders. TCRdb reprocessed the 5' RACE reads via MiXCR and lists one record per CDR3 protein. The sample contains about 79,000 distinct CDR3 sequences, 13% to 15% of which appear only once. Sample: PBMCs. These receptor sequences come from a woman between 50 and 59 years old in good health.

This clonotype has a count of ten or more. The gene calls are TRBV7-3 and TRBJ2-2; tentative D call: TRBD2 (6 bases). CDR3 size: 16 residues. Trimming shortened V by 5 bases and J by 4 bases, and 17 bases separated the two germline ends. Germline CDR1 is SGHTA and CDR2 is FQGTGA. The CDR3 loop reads CASSPQAGLGTGELFF. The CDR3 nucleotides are TGTGCCAGCAGCCCCCAGGCGGGGCTAGGCACCGGGGAGCTGTTTTTT.

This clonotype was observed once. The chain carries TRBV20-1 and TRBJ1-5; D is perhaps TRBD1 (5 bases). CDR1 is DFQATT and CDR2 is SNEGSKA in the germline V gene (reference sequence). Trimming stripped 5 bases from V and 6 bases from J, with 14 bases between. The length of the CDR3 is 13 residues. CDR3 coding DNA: TGCAGTGCTGGACATGGGGGAAGTCAGCCCCAGCATTTT. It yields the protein CSAGHGGSQPQHF.

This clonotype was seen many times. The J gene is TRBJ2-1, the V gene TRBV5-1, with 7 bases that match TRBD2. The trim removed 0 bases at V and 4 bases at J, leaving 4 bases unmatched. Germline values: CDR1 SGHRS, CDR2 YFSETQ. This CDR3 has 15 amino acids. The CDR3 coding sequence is TGCGCCAGCAGCTTGGAATCTAGCGGATACAATGAGCAGTTCTTC. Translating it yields CASSLESSGYNEQFF.

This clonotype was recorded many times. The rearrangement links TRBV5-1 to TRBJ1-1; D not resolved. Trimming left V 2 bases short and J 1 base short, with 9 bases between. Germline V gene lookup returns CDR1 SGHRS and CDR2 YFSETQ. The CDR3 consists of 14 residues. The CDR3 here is CASSFDSGNTEAFF. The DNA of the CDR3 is TGCGCCAGCAGCTTCGATTCAGGGAACACTGAAGCTTTCTTT.

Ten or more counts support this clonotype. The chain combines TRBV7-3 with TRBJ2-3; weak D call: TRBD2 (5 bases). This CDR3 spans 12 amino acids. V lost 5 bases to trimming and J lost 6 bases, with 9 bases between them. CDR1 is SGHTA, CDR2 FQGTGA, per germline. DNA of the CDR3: TGTGCCAGCAGCGGGAGTATGGATACGCAGTATTTT. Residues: CASSGSMDTQYF.

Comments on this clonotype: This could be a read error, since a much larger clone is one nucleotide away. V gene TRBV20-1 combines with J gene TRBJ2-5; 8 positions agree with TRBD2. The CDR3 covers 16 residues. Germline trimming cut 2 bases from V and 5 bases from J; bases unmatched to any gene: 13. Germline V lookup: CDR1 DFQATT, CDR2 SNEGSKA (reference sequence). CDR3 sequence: CSARYIYAGGRETQYF. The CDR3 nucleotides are TGCAGTGCTAGATATATTTACGCGGGGGGCCGGGAGACCCAGTACTTC.

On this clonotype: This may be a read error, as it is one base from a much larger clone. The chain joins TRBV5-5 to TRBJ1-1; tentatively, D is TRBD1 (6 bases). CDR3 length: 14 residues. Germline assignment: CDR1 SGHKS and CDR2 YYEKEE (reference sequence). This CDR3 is CVSSLTDRITEAFF. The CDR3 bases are TGTGTCAGCAGCTTAACAGACAGGATCACTGAAGCTTTCTTT.

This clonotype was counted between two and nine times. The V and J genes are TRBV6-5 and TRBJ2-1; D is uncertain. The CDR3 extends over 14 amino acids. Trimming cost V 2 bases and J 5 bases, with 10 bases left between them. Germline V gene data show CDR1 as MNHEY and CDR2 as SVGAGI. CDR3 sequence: CASSYDRANNEQFF. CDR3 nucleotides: TGTGCCAGCAGTTACGACCGGGCCAACAATGAGCAGTTCTTC.

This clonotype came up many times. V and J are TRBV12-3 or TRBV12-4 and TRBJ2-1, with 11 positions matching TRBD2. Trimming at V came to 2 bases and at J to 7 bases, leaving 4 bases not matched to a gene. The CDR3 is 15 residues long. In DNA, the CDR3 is TGTGCCAGCAGTTTAATAGCGGGGGGGCAGAATGAGCAGTTCTTC. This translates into CASSLIAGGQNEQFF.

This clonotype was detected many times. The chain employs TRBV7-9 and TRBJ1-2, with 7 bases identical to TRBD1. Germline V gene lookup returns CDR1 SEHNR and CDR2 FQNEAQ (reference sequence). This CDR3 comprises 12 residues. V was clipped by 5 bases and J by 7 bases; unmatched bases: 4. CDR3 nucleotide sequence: TGTGCCAGCAGCCCGAGGGGGCTTGGCTACACCTTC. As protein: CASSPRGLGYTF.

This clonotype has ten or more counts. Here the CDR3 reads CASSVGLGLAQSYNEQFF. The CDR3 bases are TGTGCCAGCAGCGTAGGATTGGGACTAGCGCAATCCTACAATGAGCAGTTCTTC. The V gene is TRBV9, the J gene TRBJ2-1, with TRBD2 matching over 10 bases. Germline lookup yields CDR1 SGDLS and CDR2 YYNGEE. The CDR3 loop spans 18 amino acids. V lost 0 bases to trimming and J lost 1 base; unmatched junction nucleotides: 7.

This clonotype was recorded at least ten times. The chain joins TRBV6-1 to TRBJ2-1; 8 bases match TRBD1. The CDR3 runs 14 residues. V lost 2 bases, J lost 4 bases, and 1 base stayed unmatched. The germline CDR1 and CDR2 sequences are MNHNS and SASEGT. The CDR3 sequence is CASSEHRGYNEQFF. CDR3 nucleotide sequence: TGTGCCAGCAGTGAACACAGGGGGTACAATGAGCAGTTCTTC.

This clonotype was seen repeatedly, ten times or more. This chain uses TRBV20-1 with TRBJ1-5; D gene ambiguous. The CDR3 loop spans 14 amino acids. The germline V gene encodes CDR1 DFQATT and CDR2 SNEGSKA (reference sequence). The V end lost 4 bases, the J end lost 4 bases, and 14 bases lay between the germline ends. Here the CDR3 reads CSAKVGSKNQPQHF. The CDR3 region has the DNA TGCAGTGCTAAGGTGGGGTCGAAGAATCAGCCCCAGCATTTT.

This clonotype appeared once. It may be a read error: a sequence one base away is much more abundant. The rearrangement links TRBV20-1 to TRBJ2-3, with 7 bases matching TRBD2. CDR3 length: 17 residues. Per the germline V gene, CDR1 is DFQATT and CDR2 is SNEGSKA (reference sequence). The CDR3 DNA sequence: TGCAGTGCTAGAGATTCTTGGGGGAGGGCCGGCACAGATAAGCAGTATTTT. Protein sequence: CSARDSWGRAGTDKQYF.

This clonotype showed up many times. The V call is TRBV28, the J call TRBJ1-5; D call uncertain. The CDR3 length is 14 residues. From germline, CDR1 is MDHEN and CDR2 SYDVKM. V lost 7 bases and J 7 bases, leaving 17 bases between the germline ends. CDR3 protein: CASTPVGVIQPQHF. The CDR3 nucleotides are TGTGCCAGCACCCCCGTCGGAGTGATCCAGCCCCAGCATTTT.

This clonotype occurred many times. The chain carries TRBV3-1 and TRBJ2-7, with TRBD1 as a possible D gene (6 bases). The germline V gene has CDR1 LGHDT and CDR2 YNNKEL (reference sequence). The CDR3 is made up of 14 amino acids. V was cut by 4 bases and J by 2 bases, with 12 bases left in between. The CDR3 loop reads CASSPNPGAYEQYF. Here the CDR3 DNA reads TGTGCCAGCAGCCCAAATCCAGGGGCCTACGAGCAGTACTTC.

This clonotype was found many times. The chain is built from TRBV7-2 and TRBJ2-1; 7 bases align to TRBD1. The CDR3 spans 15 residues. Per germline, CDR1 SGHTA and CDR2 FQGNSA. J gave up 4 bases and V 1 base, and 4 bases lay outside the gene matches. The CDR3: CASSLEGGLYNEQFF. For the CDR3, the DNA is TGTGCCAGCAGCTTAGAAGGGGGCCTTTACAATGAGCAGTTCTTC.

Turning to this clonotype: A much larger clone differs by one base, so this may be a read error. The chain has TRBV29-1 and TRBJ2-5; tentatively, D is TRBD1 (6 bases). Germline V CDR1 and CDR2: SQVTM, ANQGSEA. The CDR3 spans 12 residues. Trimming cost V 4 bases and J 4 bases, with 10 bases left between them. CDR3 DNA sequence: TGCAGCGTTGGGGGACACGGAGAGACCCAGTACTTC. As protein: CSVGGHGETQYF.

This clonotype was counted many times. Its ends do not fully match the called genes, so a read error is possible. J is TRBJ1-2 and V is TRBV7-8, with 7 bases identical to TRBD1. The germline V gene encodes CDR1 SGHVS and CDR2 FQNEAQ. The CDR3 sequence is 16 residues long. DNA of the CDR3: TGTGTCAGCAGCTTAGCTTCGGGGACAGTCTTCTATGGCTACACCTTC. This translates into CVSSLASGTVFYGYTF.

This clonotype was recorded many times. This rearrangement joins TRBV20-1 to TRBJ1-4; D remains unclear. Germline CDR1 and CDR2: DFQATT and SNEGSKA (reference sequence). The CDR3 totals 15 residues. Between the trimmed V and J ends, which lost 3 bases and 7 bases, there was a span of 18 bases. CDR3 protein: CSASKTSGSGEKLFF. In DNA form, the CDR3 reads TGCAGTGCTAGTAAGACTAGCGGGAGCGGTGAAAAACTGTTTTTT.

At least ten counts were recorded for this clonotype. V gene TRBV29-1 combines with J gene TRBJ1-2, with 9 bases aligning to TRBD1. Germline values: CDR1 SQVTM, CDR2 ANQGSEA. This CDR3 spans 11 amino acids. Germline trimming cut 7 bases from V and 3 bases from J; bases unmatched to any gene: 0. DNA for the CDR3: TGCAGCGGGACAGGGGACTATGGCTACACCTTC. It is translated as CSGTGDYGYTF.

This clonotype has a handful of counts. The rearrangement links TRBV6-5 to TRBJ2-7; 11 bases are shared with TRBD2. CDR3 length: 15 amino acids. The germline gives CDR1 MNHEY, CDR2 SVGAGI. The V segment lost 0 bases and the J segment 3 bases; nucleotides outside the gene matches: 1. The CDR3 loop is CASSYSLAGVYEQYF. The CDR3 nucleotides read TGTGCCAGCAGTTACTCACTAGCGGGAGTCTACGAGCAGTACTTC.

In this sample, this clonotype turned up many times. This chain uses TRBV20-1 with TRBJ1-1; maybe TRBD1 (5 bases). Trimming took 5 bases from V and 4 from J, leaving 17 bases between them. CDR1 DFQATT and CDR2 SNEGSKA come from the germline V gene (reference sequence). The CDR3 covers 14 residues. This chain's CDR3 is CSAFLSGGGTEAFF. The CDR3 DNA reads TGCAGTGCTTTCCTCAGCGGGGGGGGCACTGAAGCTTTCTTT.

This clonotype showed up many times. CDR3 sequence: CASSLVPAGGQETQYF. The CDR3 nucleotides are TGCGCCAGCAGCTTGGTTCCAGCGGGGGGGCAAGAGACCCAGTACTTC. The V call is TRBV5-1, the J call TRBJ2-5, with 10 bases fitting TRBD2. The J segment lost 2 bases and the V segment lost 0 bases, leaving 4 bases of the junction unmatched. From germline, CDR1 is SGHRS and CDR2 YFSETQ. The CDR3 has 16 residues.

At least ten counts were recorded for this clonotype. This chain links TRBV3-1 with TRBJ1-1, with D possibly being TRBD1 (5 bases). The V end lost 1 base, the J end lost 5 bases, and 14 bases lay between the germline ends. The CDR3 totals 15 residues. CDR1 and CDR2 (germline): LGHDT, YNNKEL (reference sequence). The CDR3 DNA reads TGTGCCAGCAGCCAAGGGGGGGGTGCGGTGACTGAAGCTTTCTTT. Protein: CASSQGGGAVTEAFF.

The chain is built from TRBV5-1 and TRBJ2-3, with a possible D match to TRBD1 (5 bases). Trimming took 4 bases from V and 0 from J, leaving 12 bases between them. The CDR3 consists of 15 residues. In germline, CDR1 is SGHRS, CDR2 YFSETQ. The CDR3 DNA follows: TGCGCCAGCAGCCCCAGGACAATTAGCACAGATACGCAGTATTTT. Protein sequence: CASSPRTISTDTQYF.

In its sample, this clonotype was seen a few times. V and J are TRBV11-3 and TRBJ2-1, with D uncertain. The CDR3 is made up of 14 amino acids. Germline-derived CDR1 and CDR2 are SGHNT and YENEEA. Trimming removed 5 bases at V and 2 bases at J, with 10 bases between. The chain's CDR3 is CASSPALAYNEQFF. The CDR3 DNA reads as TGTGCCAGCAGCCCCGCCCTTGCCTACAATGAGCAGTTCTTC. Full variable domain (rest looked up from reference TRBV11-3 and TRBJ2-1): EAGVVQSPRYKIIEKKQPVAFWCNPISGHNTLYWYLQNLGQGPELLIRYENEEAVDDSQLPKDRFSAERLKGVDSTLKIQPAELGDSAVYLCASSPALAYNEQFFGPGTRLTVL.